These 27 T cell receptor beta chains came from one sample sequenced in a study of T cells in Graves' hyperthyroidism and ophthalmopathy (dated by TCRdb to between 2018 and 2021). Receptor libraries were prepared by multiplex PCR. Sequencer: Illumina HiSeq 2000. The TCR beta CDR3 regions were amplified from the RNA transcripts. The first round of RT-PCR for the TCR CDR3 was performed with the HTBI primer set and the Qiagen OneStep RT-PCR kit. TCRdb itself trimmed the public reads at Q25 with fastp, ran MiXCR and retained productive beta chains. Each CDR3 protein appears once, grouped with its most common genes and DNA. Recorded for this sample are roughly 170,000 distinct CDR3 sequences; 15% to 20% of them occurred a single time. Clones ranked in the top ten supply 25% to 30% of the sample. The source material was blood. The receptor set was obtained from a woman aged 45 to 65 with Graves' hyperthyroidism.

The sample holds many counts of this clonotype. The gene calls are TRBV4-3 and TRBJ1-1; perhaps TRBD1 as D (6 bases). The germline CDR1 and CDR2 sequences are LGHNA and YSLEER. The CDR3 is made up of 13 amino acids. The V end was cut by 4 bases, the J end by 7 bases, with 13 bases between. CDR3 nucleotides: TGCGCCAGCAGCCCGTCCGGGACATATGAAGCTTTCTTT. Translation: CASSPSGTYEAFF.

This clonotype was recorded many times. In DNA, the CDR3 is TGTGCCAGCAGTCTGGAAATCTCGTGGCAGTACTTC. Translated, it gives CASSLEISWQYF. The chain links TRBV28 to TRBJ2-7; D unclear. Trimming took off 5 bases at V and 9 bases at J, with 14 bases between the two ends. The germline V gene encodes CDR1 MDHEN and CDR2 SYDVKM. This CDR3 spans 12 amino acids.

There are many counts of this clonotype. The V call is TRBV6-2 or TRBV6-3, the J call TRBJ2-5; 13 nucleotides match TRBD2. CDR1 MNHEY and CDR2 SVGEGT come from the germline V gene. J gave up 5 bases and V 6 bases, and 6 bases lay outside the gene matches. This CDR3 region has 15 residues. For the CDR3, the DNA is TGTGCCAGCAGCAAGACTAGCGGGGGGAGGGAGACCCAGTACTTC. This codes for CASSKTSGGRETQYF.

This clonotype was recorded many times. The gene calls are TRBV20-1 and TRBJ2-5; no clear D gene. In germline, CDR1 is DFQATT, CDR2 SNEGSKA (reference sequence). V was trimmed by 3 bases and J by 4 bases, leaving 3 bases between them. The CDR3 has 10 residues. Here the CDR3 reads CSARGETQYF. CDR3 coding DNA: TGCAGTGCTAGGGGAGAGACCCAGTACTTC.

In this sample, this clonotype turned up many times. J is TRBJ1-5 and V is TRBV2; TRBD1 agrees at 8 bases. With V trimmed by 3 bases and J by 5 bases, 9 bases remained unmatched. Germline loops: CDR1 SNHLY, CDR2 FYNNEI. This CDR3 spans 16 amino acids. This chain's CDR3 is CASSDRGQVLDQPQHF. CDR3 nucleotide sequence: TGTGCCAGCAGTGACAGGGGACAGGTCCTCGATCAGCCCCAGCATTTT.

This clonotype was observed many times. The V and J genes are TRBV28 and TRBJ2-4; TRBD1 aligns across 7 bases. Trimming took 6 bases from V and 7 from J; bases not matched to a gene: 3. The CDR3 runs 12 residues. Germline loops: CDR1 MDHEN, CDR2 SYDVKM. CDR3 sequence: CASRTGTNIQYF. The DNA for the CDR3 is TGTGCCAGCAGGACAGGGACGAACATTCAGTACTTC.

This clonotype occurred many times. This chain connects TRBV7-2 to TRBJ1-1; D not certain. The V gene's germline CDR1 is SGHTA and CDR2 FQGNSA. V was cut by 1 base and J by 0 bases, with 6 bases left in between. The length of the CDR3 is 14 residues. CDR3 DNA sequence: TGTGCCAGCAGCTTAGTTCCGTTGAACACTGAAGCTTTCTTT. Its translation: CASSLVPLNTEAFF.

This clonotype was counted many times. V usage is TRBV12-3 or TRBV12-4 and J usage is TRBJ1-2, with a possible D match to TRBD1 (5 bases). V was clipped by 5 bases and J by 5 bases, with 12 bases between them. CDR3 length: 13 residues. The CDR3 sequence is CASSKSGTYGYTF. The CDR3 nucleotides read TGTGCCAGCAGTAAGTCAGGGACTTATGGCTACACCTTC.

This clonotype turned up a few times. It may be a read error: a sequence one base away is much more abundant. The CDR3 bases are TGTGTCAGCACCTCCCAGACGCAGGGAGTAAGCAATCAGCCCCAGCATTTT. Translation gives CVSTSQTQGVSNQPQHF. The rearrangement links TRBV7-9 to TRBJ1-5; the D gene is possibly TRBD1 (5 bases). The CDR3 covers 17 residues. CDR1 is SEHNR, CDR2 FQNEAQ, per germline (reference sequence).

In its sample, this clonotype was seen many times. The rearrangement uses TRBV25-1 and TRBJ1-4, with D uncertain. Trimming left V 2 bases short and J 4 bases short, with 14 bases between. The germline gives CDR1 MGHDK, CDR2 SYGVNS. This CDR3 has 16 amino acids. The CDR3 DNA reads TGTGCCAGCAGTGAACCCCTCGGGCGGGGTAATGAAAAACTGTTTTTT. Translation gives CASSEPLGRGNEKLFF.

This clonotype was counted at least ten times. The chain is built from TRBV15 and TRBJ2-5; D unclear. This CDR3 spans 15 amino acids. V shed 4 bases and J shed 5 bases, with 17 bases lying between them. Germline CDR1 LNHNV, CDR2 YYDKDF (reference sequence). In DNA, the CDR3 is TGTGCCACCAGCATTTCTCGACTCTCCGGGGAGACCCAGTACTTC. Translated: CATSISRLSGETQYF.

This clonotype was recorded at least ten times. The V call is TRBV19, the J call TRBJ1-1; D gene ambiguous. CDR1 is LNHDA, CDR2 SQIVND, per germline (reference sequence). The CDR3 length is 15 residues. V gave up 6 bases and J gave up 1 base, with 15 bases separating them. The CDR3 DNA reads TGTGCCAGTAGATCCCCAGCGAAGGCGAACACTGAAGCTTTCTTT. Translating gives CASRSPAKANTEAFF.

This clonotype was picked up one time. The V gene is TRBV28, the J gene TRBJ1-3, with D perhaps matching TRBD1 (6 bases). There are 15 residues in the CDR3. CDR1 MDHEN and CDR2 SYDVKM come from the germline V gene. V lost 8 bases and J 9 bases, leaving 23 bases between the germline ends. The CDR3 DNA reads TGTGCCAGCCATGGACAGAGCGGAATAGATAGCACCATATATTTT. Translated: CASHGQSGIDSTIYF.

As DNA, the CDR3 is TGTGCCAGCAGCGTAGGTCGGGGGGGAAACAATGAGCAGTTCTTC. Encoded protein: CASSVGRGGNNEQFF. The chain joins TRBV9 to TRBJ2-1; 8 bases line up with TRBD2. V was clipped by 0 bases and J by 5 bases; unmatched bases: 4. This CDR3 has 15 amino acids. CDR1 and CDR2 (germline): SGDLS, YYNGEE.

This clonotype was picked up many times. CDR3 nucleotides: TGTGCCAGCAGTTACACCCGGACAGGGACTATGAACACTGAAGCTTTCTTT. Its translation: CASSYTRTGTMNTEAFF. The rearrangement joins TRBV6-5 to TRBJ1-1, with 8 bases matching TRBD1. The V gene end was trimmed by 2 bases and the J gene end by 0 bases; junction bases not matched to a gene: 8. This CDR3 region has 17 residues. Germline-derived CDR1 and CDR2 are MNHEY and SVGAGI.

In this sample, this clonotype turned up many times. V and J are TRBV10-3 and TRBJ1-6; 8 nucleotides line up with TRBD1. Germline CDR1 ENHRY, CDR2 SYGVKD. This CDR3 has 14 amino acids. V trimming: 6 bases; J trimming: 7 bases; junction bases outside the gene matches: 5. The CDR3 loop reads CAIRETGENSPLHF. The CDR3 region has the DNA TGTGCCATCAGAGAGACAGGGGAGAATTCACCCCTCCACTTT.

This clonotype was counted at least ten times. The chain employs TRBV6-1 and TRBJ1-1; 8 bases agree with TRBD1. The CDR3 is made up of 14 amino acids. Germline V gene data show CDR1 as MNHNS and CDR2 as SASEGT. V dropped 5 bases and J dropped 4; count of bases not matched to a gene: 6. The CDR3 loop reads CASSSNRGSTEAFF. DNA for the CDR3: TGTGCCAGCAGTTCTAACAGGGGGAGCACTGAAGCTTTCTTT.

This clonotype was observed at least ten times. The chain couples TRBV5-1 to TRBJ2-7, with D possibly being TRBD2 (6 bases). The CDR3 sequence is 14 residues long. V shed 0 bases and J shed 2 bases, with 9 bases lying between them. Germline CDR1 is SGHRS and CDR2 is YFSETQ. The CDR3 DNA follows: TGCGCCAGCAGCTTGGTGGGGGGTCCCTACGAGCAGTACTTC. Translated, it gives CASSLVGGPYEQYF.

This chain joins TRBV7-2 and TRBJ1-6; 9 bases align to TRBD1. Germline V gives CDR1 SGHTA, CDR2 FQGNSA. This CDR3 contains 16 residues. Unmatched junction bases numbered 10, after V lost 4 bases and J lost 9 bases. The CDR3 coding sequence is TGTGCCAGCAGCTCCGACAGGGGGACCCCTGGTTCACCCCTCCACTTT. Protein sequence: CASSSDRGTPGSPLHF.

The rearrangement uses TRBV6-2 or TRBV6-3 and TRBJ2-3; 9 bases align to TRBD2. V lost 6 bases, J lost 0 bases, and 10 bases stayed unmatched. Per germline, CDR1 MNHEY and CDR2 SVGEGT. The CDR3 is 17 amino acids. The CDR3 here is CASSPNSGGPSTDTQYF. The CDR3 DNA reads TGTGCCAGCAGCCCAAATAGCGGGGGCCCTAGCACAGATACGCAGTATTTT.

This clonotype occurred many times. V is TRBV7-2 and J is TRBJ2-7; TRBD2 aligns across 9 bases. The CDR3 is made up of 17 amino acids. Unmatched junction bases numbered 11, after V lost 4 bases and J lost 1 base. Germline loops: CDR1 SGHTA, CDR2 FQGNSA. This CDR3 reads CASSSERGATGSYEQYF. The CDR3 region has the DNA TGTGCCAGCAGCTCCGAGCGGGGGGCCACGGGTTCCTACGAGCAGTACTTC.

There are a few counts of this clonotype. J is TRBJ1-4 and V is TRBV16, with a tentative D call TRBD1 (5 bases). V was trimmed by 0 bases and J by 0 bases, leaving 20 bases between them. Germline V CDR1 and CDR2: KGHSY, FQNENV. There are 20 residues in the CDR3. As DNA, the CDR3 is TGTGCCAGCAGCCAATCGGTAGCAGGGTTCGGAGTGGCAACTAATGAAAAACTGTTTTTT. This sequence encodes CASSQSVAGFGVATNEKLFF.

This clonotype has a count of ten or more. V is TRBV9 and J is TRBJ2-1; TRBD2 is a possible D gene (7 bases). CDR1 is SGDLS, CDR2 YYNGEE, per germline. This CDR3 is 16 amino acids long. Trimming removed 4 bases from V and 5 bases from J, with 19 bases in between. CDR3 in amino acids: CASSPSGRGLHNEQFF. In DNA form, the CDR3 reads TGTGCCAGCAGCCCGAGCGGGCGGGGGCTACACAATGAGCAGTTCTTC.

V is TRBV3-1 and J is TRBJ1-1; tentative D call: TRBD1 (5 bases). The V and J ends lost 3 bases and 1 base respectively, with 12 bases between them. The CDR3 has 15 residues. CDR1 and CDR2 (germline): LGHDT, YNNKEL (reference sequence). The CDR3 DNA reads as TGTGCCAGCAGCCAGGGGCGGGAAAGGAACACTGAAGCTTTCTTT. Translated, it gives CASSQGRERNTEAFF.

This clonotype appeared many times. The genes are TRBV11-1 and TRBJ2-3; D is possibly TRBD2 (5 bases). CDR1 and CDR2 from the germline V gene are SGHAT and FQDESV (reference sequence). There are 17 residues in the CDR3. V gave up 6 bases and J gave up 8 bases, with 27 bases separating them. CDR3: CASSPEDIGRRGGTQYF. In DNA form, the CDR3 reads TGTGCCAGCAGTCCGGAGGATATAGGGCGCCGGGGTGGTACGCAGTATTTT.

The rearrangement joins TRBV11-1 to TRBJ1-4, with D possibly being TRBD1 (5 bases). This CDR3 spans 15 amino acids. V dropped 4 bases and J dropped 4 bases, with 13 bases sitting between them. Germline V gene sequence: CDR1 SGHAT, CDR2 FQDESV (reference sequence). The CDR3: CASSSPGTDNEKLFF. CDR3 bases: TGTGCCAGCAGCTCACCCGGGACGGATAATGAAAAACTGTTTTTT.

At least ten counts were recorded for this clonotype. The V and J genes are TRBV20-1 and TRBJ2-1, with D maybe TRBD2 (6 bases). This CDR3 has 13 amino acids. The germline gives CDR1 DFQATT, CDR2 SNEGSKA (reference sequence). Trimming took off 3 bases at V and 8 bases at J, with 14 bases between the two ends. CDR3 nucleotide sequence: TGCAGTGCTAGCCTGGCGAGGGAGGATGAGCAGTTCTTC. This gives the protein CSASLAREDEQFF.